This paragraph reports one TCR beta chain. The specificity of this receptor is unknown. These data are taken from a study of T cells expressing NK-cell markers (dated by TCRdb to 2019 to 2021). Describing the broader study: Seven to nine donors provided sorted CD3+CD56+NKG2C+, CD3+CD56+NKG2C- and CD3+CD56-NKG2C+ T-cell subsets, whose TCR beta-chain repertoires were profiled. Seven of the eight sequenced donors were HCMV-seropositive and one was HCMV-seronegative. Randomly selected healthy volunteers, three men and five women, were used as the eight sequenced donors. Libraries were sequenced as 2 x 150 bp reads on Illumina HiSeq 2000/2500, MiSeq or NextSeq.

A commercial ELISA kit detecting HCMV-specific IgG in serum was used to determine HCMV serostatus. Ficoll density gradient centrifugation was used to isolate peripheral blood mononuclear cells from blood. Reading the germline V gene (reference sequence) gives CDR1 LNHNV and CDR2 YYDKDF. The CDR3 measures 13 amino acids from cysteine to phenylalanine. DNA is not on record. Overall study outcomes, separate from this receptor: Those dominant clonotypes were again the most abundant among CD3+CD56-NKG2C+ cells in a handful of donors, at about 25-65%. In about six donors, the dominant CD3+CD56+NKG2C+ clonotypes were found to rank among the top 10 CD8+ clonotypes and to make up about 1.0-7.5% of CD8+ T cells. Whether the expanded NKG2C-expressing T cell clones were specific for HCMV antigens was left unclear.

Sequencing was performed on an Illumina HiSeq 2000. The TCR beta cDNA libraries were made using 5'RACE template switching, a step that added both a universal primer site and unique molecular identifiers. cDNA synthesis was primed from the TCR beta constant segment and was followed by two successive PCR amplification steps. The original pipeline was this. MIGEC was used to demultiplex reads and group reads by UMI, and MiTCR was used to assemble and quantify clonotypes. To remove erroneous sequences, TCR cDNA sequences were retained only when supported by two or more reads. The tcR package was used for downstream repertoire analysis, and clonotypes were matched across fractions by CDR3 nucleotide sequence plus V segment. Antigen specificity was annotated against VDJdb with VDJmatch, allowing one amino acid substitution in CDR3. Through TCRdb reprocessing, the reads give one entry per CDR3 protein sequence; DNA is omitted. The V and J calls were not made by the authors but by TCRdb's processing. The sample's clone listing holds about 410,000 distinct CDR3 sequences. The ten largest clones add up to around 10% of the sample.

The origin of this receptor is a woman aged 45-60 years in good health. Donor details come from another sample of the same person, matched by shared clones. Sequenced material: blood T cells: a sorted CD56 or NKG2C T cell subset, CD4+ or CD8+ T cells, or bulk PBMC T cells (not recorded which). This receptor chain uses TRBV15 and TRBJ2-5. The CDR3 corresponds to CASKRTDQETQYF.